What follows are 12 T cell receptor beta chains derived from one specimen sequenced in a study of vaccination effects on CD4 cells after COVID-19. Sequencing used immunoSEQ multiplex PCR; TCRdb keeps in-frame clones, though not all of them. The sample includes fewer than 40,000 clones, about two thirds of them seen just once. Antigens for these TCRs are unknown. Following culture for more than 9 days, CD4+ T cells were isolated. This material consisted of CD4+ T cells from PBMCs cultured without peptide, taken before COVID-19 vaccination. The source is a human donor who received a COVID-19 vaccine.

The chain uses TRBV19 and TRBJ2-3, with D possibly TRBD2 on 6 matching bases. This CDR3 is built from 14 residues. Germline V gene sequence: CDR1 LNHDA, CDR2 SQIVND (reference sequence). The V gene lost 6 bases and the J gene lost 0 bases, with 10 bases spanning the gap. As DNA, the CDR3 is TGTGCCAGTAGCGATAGCGGCAGCACAGATACGCAGTATTTT. The encoded protein is CASSDSGSTDTQYF.

The V and J genes are TRBV11-2 and TRBJ2-1; TRBD2 is a possible D gene (6 bases). Germline V lookup: CDR1 SGHAT, CDR2 FQNNGV. The CDR3 is made up of 16 amino acids. V was pared by 3 bases and J by 1 base, with 13 bases between. CDR3 nucleotide sequence: TGTGCCAGCAGCTTCCAACCGGGACTTTCCTACAATGAGCAGTTCTTC. It yields the protein CASSFQPGLSYNEQFF.

The chain employs TRBV9 and TRBJ2-2; D tentatively reads TRBD1 or TRBD2 (5 bases each). This CDR3 has 16 amino acids. V lost 0 bases, J lost 5 bases, and 14 bases lay in between. CDR1 is SGDLS and CDR2 is YYNGEE in the germline V gene. The CDR3 DNA reads as TGTGCCAGCAGCGTAGTTGGAGCGGACAAAACCGGGGAGCTGTTTTTT. This encodes CASSVVGADKTGELFF.

The chain has TRBV9 and TRBJ1-5; D call uncertain. The germline V and J ends were trimmed by 2 bases and 1 base, with 10 bases remaining between them. This CDR3 comprises 15 residues. CDR1 and CDR2 (germline): SGDLS, YYNGEE. CDR3 bases: TGTGCCAGCAGCGTGGGCAGCCTAAGCAATCAGCCCCAGCATTTT. Encoded protein: CASSVGSLSNQPQHF.

The rearrangement joins TRBV19 to TRBJ1-2; D uncertain. V was clipped by 4 bases and J by 2 bases, with 8 bases between them. The CDR3 extends over 13 amino acids. CDR1 LNHDA and CDR2 SQIVND come from the germline V gene (reference sequence). The CDR3 DNA is TGTGCCAGTAGTAACCGGGAGAACTATGGCTACACCTTC. Translation: CASSNRENYGYTF.

The genes are TRBV7-9 and TRBJ2-7; the D gene is possibly TRBD2 (5 bases). CDR3 length equals 11 residues. The germline V gene has CDR1 SEHNR and CDR2 FQNEAQ (reference sequence). V dropped 8 bases and J dropped 3 bases, with 8 bases sitting between them. CDR3 DNA: TGTGCCAGCGGACTCTACTACGAGCAGTACTTC. It yields the protein CASGLYYEQYF.

This clone occurred once. This chain links TRBV19 with TRBJ2-5; TRBD1 agrees at 7 bases. This CDR3 region has 13 residues. Germline-derived CDR1 and CDR2 are LNHDA and SQIVND (reference sequence). With 6 bases clipped from V and 4 bases from J, the junction kept 5 bases outside the gene matches. CDR3 sequence reads: CASSLRGLETQYF. CDR3 coding DNA: TGTGCCAGTAGCCTTAGGGGGCTAGAGACCCAGTACTTC.

The chain joins TRBV18 to TRBJ1-3; D is perhaps TRBD1 (5 bases). From germline, CDR1 is KGHSH and CDR2 LQKENI. V lost 3 bases, J lost 4 bases, and 10 bases lay in between. This CDR3 is built from 14 residues. CDR3 in DNA: TGTGCCAGCTCACCCCAGGGTCCCGGAAACACCATATATTTT. Amino acid sequence: CASSPQGPGNTIYF.

The V and J genes are TRBV11-2 and TRBJ2-2; TRBD1 matches at 7 bases. The CDR3 is 14 amino acids. Germline values: CDR1 SGHAT, CDR2 FQNNGV. V lost 11 bases to trimming and J lost 0 bases; unmatched junction nucleotides: 6. The DNA of the CDR3 is TGTGCCGACAGGGCCCTCTCGAACACCGGGGAGCTGTTTTTT. This translates into CADRALSNTGELFF. The whole variable domain, filled in from reference TRBV11-2 and TRBJ2-2, reads EAGVAQSPRYKIIEKRQSVAFWCNPISGHATLYWYQQILGQGPKLLIQFQNNGVVDDSQLPKDRFSAERLKGVDSTLKIQPAKLEDSAVYLCADRALSNTGELFFGEGSRLTVL.

This clone was observed a handful of times. The chain couples TRBV2 to TRBJ2-7, with 10 bases fitting TRBD2. The CDR3 runs to 15 residues. V dropped 1 base and J dropped 4; count of bases not matched to a gene: 4. The germline V gene encodes CDR1 SNHLY and CDR2 FYNNEI. For the CDR3, the DNA is TGTGCCAGCAGTGAAGAGCGGGGGGGAAGATACGAGCAGTACTTC. Its protein is CASSEERGGRYEQYF.

The chain employs TRBV4-2 and TRBJ1-1; TRBD1 agrees at 8 bases. This CDR3 comprises 14 residues. Germline V gene data show CDR1 as LGHNA and CDR2 as YNFKEQ. The V gene end was trimmed by 5 bases and the J gene end by 8 bases; junction bases not matched to a gene: 10. As DNA, the CDR3 is TGTGCCAGCAGCTCACGACGGACAGGGAAAGAAGCTTTCTTT. This sequence encodes CASSSRRTGKEAFF.

CDR3 sequence (DNA): TGTGCCAGCAGCATACAGGGCTTGAACACTGAAGCTTTCTTT. Translated: CASSIQGLNTEAFF. The rearrangement links TRBV6-6 to TRBJ1-1; weak D call: TRBD1 (6 bases). V was clipped by 6 bases and J by 0 bases, with 11 bases between them. The CDR3 has 14 residues. CDR1 MNHNY and CDR2 SVGAGI come from the germline V gene (reference sequence).